There are many counts of the clone carrying this TCR beta chain. Its matching antigen is unknown. This entry is derived from a study of post-analysis software for immune sequencing data. About the study: Patients with relapsing-remitting, secondary progressive and progressive-relapsing multiple sclerosis courses were all represented.

cDNA libraries of TCR beta carried unique molecular identifiers. T cells numbering about 0.85 to 10 million yielded cDNA molecules that totaled some 500,000. TCRdb re-called the PCR reads with MiXCR, one entry per CDR3 protein. The sample holds about 190,000 distinct CDR3 sequences, 25% to 35% seen once. Study conclusions and caveats: Samples made in the same batch grouped tightly together by F measure. Multiple sclerosis patients had significantly lower normalized Chao1 diversity than controls. With TRBV5-6, TRBV5-1 and TRBV20-1 included, a handful of TRBV segments were more frequent in patients than in controls.

The germline V gene has CDR1 MNHNY and CDR2 SVGAGI (reference sequence). This CDR3 region has 16 residues. The germline V and J ends were trimmed by 6 bases and 5 bases, with 23 bases remaining between them. The receptor's source is a girl aged 2-17 years with multiple sclerosis. The chain links TRBV6-6 to TRBJ2-7, with D maybe TRBD2 (6 bases). The sample was blood. The CDR3 region has the DNA TGTGCCAGCAGAATGCTCCTGGCCGGGGAGGTCCACGAGCAGTACTTC. Translated: CASRMLLAGEVHEQYF.